The 18 T cell receptor beta chains reported below all come from one sample, sequenced in a study of CD4 T cells in relation to SARS-CoV-2 and coronaviruses. No antigen is known for these receptors. The unexposed donors gave CD4+ T cells in about 2010-2019, prior to COVID-19. The cells were cultured for about ten days before CD4+ T cells were isolated. Here immunoSEQ multiplex PCR was the method, and the copy in TCRdb shows in-frame clones only, minus some. The sample contains under 25,000 clones, about 84% of which appear only once. The sample consisted of CD4+ T cells from PBMCs, cultured in vitro. The receptor source for this set is a human donor in good health.

This clone came up once. CDR3 nucleotide sequence: TGTGCCAGCAGTGGGCCGGGACAGAGCTCCTATAATTCACCCCTCCACTTT. Its translation: CASSGPGQSSYNSPLHF. This rearrangement joins TRBV6-1 to TRBJ1-6; 7 nucleotides agree with TRBD1. Germline V gene lookup returns CDR1 MNHNS and CDR2 SASEGT. This CDR3 region has 17 residues. Losses at the gene ends were 4 bases for V and 0 bases for J; bases not matched to a gene: 6.

The table lists this clone with a count of one. This sequence joins TRBV2 and TRBJ1-4, with 7 bases lining up with TRBD1. Germline CDR1 is SNHLY and CDR2 is FYNNEI. CDR3 size: 15 residues. The V and J ends lost 4 bases and 0 bases, in that order; junction bases with no gene match: 2. For the CDR3, the DNA is TGTGCCAGCAGTGTCGGACAGGCAACTAATGAAAAACTGTTTTTT. This sequence encodes CASSVGQATNEKLFF. Together with reference TRBV2 and TRBJ1-4, the CDR3 gives the full variable domain: EPEVTQTPSHQVTQMGQEVILRCVPISNHLYFYWYRQILGQKVEFLVSFYNNEISEKSEIFDDQFSVERPDGSNFTLKIRSTKLEDSAMYFCASSVGQATNEKLFFGSGTQLSVL.

The J gene is TRBJ2-1, the V gene TRBV24-1; 9 bases align to TRBD2. Germline trimming cut 1 base from V and 3 bases from J; bases unmatched to any gene: 3. The CDR3 covers 16 residues. The germline CDR1 and CDR2 sequences are KGHDR and SFDVKD. The CDR3, as DNA: TGTGCCACCAGTGATTTAGGGCGGGAGGGCTACAATGAGCAGTTCTTC. Translated, it gives CATSDLGREGYNEQFF.

The chain is built from TRBV30 and TRBJ2-1, with D possibly being TRBD2 (6 bases). There are 15 residues in the CDR3. Germline CDR1 and CDR2: GTSNPN and SVGIG (reference sequence). V lost 0 bases, J lost 2 bases, and 11 bases lay in between. The DNA for the CDR3 is TGTGCCTGGAGTGTAGTCGGGAGTCCCTACAATGAGCAGTTCTTC. Translated, it gives CAWSVVGSPYNEQFF.

The table lists this clone with a count of one. The V gene is TRBV19, the J gene TRBJ2-4; tentatively, D is TRBD1 (5 bases). This CDR3 is 16 amino acids long. V lost 4 bases to trimming and J lost 0 bases, with 13 bases between them. Germline V CDR1 and CDR2: LNHDA, SQIVND (reference sequence). The CDR3 DNA reads TGTGCCAGTAGTAAACTAACGACAGTAGCCAAAAACATTCAGTACTTC. Protein sequence: CASSKLTTVAKNIQYF.

The chain has TRBV9 and TRBJ2-3; 9 nucleotides agree with TRBD2. Germline V CDR1 and CDR2: SGDLS, YYNGEE. The V gene end was trimmed by 0 bases and the J gene end by 0 bases; junction bases not matched to a gene: 14. The CDR3 loop spans 20 amino acids. CDR3 region: CASSVGTSVSSELSTDTQYF. The CDR3 DNA is TGTGCCAGCAGCGTAGGGACTAGCGTCAGCTCGGAGCTTAGCACAGATACGCAGTATTTT.

The CDR3: CASSLGLAGATDTQYF. DNA of the CDR3: TGTGCCAGCAGCTTAGGACTAGCGGGAGCGACAGATACGCAGTATTTT. This chain uses TRBV11-2 with TRBJ2-3, with 12 positions matching TRBD2. The CDR3 covers 16 residues. Germline values: CDR1 SGHAT, CDR2 FQNNGV. With V trimmed by 1 base and J by 3 bases, 2 bases remained unmatched.

V is TRBV6-1 and J is TRBJ1-3, with unresolved D. The CDR3 covers 15 residues. Looked up from germline, CDR1 is MNHNS and CDR2 is SASEGT. Trimming took 0 bases from V and 0 from J, leaving 6 bases between them. CDR3 in DNA: TGTGCCAGCAGTGAAGCAGAACCCTCTGGAAACACCATATATTTT. It codes for CASSEAEPSGNTIYF.

V usage is TRBV28 and J usage is TRBJ1-6; 10 bases are shared with TRBD1. Looked up from germline, CDR1 is MDHEN and CDR2 is SYDVKM. The CDR3 loop spans 16 amino acids. The trim removed 4 bases at V and 6 bases at J, leaving 6 bases unmatched. This CDR3 is CASSSRQGALNSPLHF. CDR3 sequence (DNA): TGTGCCAGCAGTTCAAGACAGGGGGCCCTTAATTCACCCCTCCACTTT.

This chain connects TRBV9 to TRBJ1-3; D remains ambiguous. The CDR3 is 16 residues long. The V gene's germline CDR1 is SGDLS and CDR2 YYNGEE. The V gene lost 4 bases and the J gene lost 0 bases, with 14 bases spanning the gap. The DNA of the CDR3 is TGTGCCAGCAGCCTTGAGGACTACCTCTCTGGAAACACCATATATTTT. It codes for CASSLEDYLSGNTIYF.

The chain employs TRBV29-1 and TRBJ1-1, with 8 bases aligning to TRBD1. The junction had 3 bases not matched to a gene; V was cut back by 4 bases and J by 5 bases. The length of the CDR3 is 12 residues. Germline V CDR1 and CDR2: SQVTM, ANQGSEA. The CDR3 DNA follows: TGCAGCGTTGGGGGACAGGAGACTGAAGCTTTCTTT. Its protein is CSVGGQETEAFF.

The V call is TRBV30, the J call TRBJ1-4; D uncertain. CDR3 length equals 13 residues. The germline CDR1 and CDR2 sequences are GTSNPN and SVGIG (reference sequence). V was trimmed by 2 bases and J by 3 bases, leaving 7 bases between them. DNA of the CDR3: TGTGCCTGGAGTTTCTGGGCTAATGAAAAACTGTTTTTT. It specifies CAWSFWANEKLFF.

The table lists this clone with a few counts. The chain has TRBV7-9 and TRBJ2-7, with 7 bases aligning to TRBD1. V was clipped by 5 bases and J by 9 bases; unmatched bases: 7. The V gene's germline CDR1 is SEHNR and CDR2 FQNEAQ (reference sequence). CDR3 length: 12 residues. CDR3 in DNA: TGTGCCAGCAGCCCCGAAGGGGGCGTGCAGTACTTC. It translates to CASSPEGGVQYF.

This sequence joins TRBV6-6 and TRBJ1-5; a possible D gene is TRBD1 (5 bases). The CDR3 totals 13 residues. Per the germline V gene, CDR1 is MNHNY and CDR2 is SVGAGI (reference sequence). Trimming removed 0 bases at V and 7 bases at J, with 7 bases between. CDR3 region: CASSYSGEQPQHF. Here the CDR3 DNA reads TGTGCCAGCAGTTACTCAGGGGAACAGCCCCAGCATTTT.

This chain joins TRBV30 and TRBJ2-1, with TRBD1 identical over 7 bases. The CDR3 contains 16 residues. CDR1 and CDR2 (germline): GTSNPN, SVGIG (reference sequence). J was trimmed by 2 bases and V by 2 bases; bases with no gene match: 9. The CDR3 DNA reads TGTGCCTGGAGTTTGACAGGGCTGGCAACCTACAATGAGCAGTTCTTC. This translates into CAWSLTGLATYNEQFF. Together with reference TRBV30 and TRBJ2-1, the CDR3 gives the full variable domain: SQTIHQWPATLVQPVGSPLSLECTVEGTSNPNLYWYRQAAGRGLQLLFYSVGIGQISSEVPQNLSASRPQDRQFILSSKKLLLSDSGFYLCAWSLTGLATYNEQFFGPGTRLTVL.

Only a few counts were recorded for this clone. The V and J genes are TRBV3-1 (or the pseudogene TRBV3-2) and TRBJ2-1; 12 bases are a match to TRBD2. The CDR3 runs to 16 residues. CDR1 is LGHDT and CDR2 is YNNKEL in the germline V gene (reference sequence). J was trimmed by 4 bases and V by 0 bases; bases with no gene match: 1. CDR3 bases: TGTGCCAGCAGCCAAGACCTAGCGGGAGGGTACAATGAGCAGTTCTTC. Protein product: CASSQDLAGGYNEQFF.

The rearrangement joins TRBV27 to TRBJ2-5; 11 bases agree with TRBD2. The V gene end was trimmed by 3 bases and the J gene end by 0 bases; junction bases not matched to a gene: 15. The length of the CDR3 is 20 residues. Germline V gene lookup returns CDR1 MNHEY and CDR2 SMNVEV (reference sequence). The CDR3 protein is CASSFKASGRPTWYQETQYF. CDR3 coding DNA: TGTGCCAGCAGTTTTAAGGCTAGCGGGAGGCCTACTTGGTACCAAGAGACCCAGTACTTC.

The chain recombines TRBV10-1 with TRBJ2-3; possibly TRBD2 for D (6 bases). Trimming shortened V by 10 bases and J by 1 base, and 15 bases separated the two germline ends. CDR3 length equals 14 residues. Per the germline V gene, CDR1 is WNHNN and CDR2 is SYGVQD (reference sequence). The CDR3 DNA reads as TGCGCCACCACTAGCCAGATTGGCACAGATACGCAGTATTTT. It translates to CATTSQIGTDTQYF.